A selection of T cell receptor beta chains follows, all from one sample in a study of human T cells and chemical hapten exposure. TCRdb re-called the RACE reads through MiXCR, storing one row per CDR3 protein. The sample contains approximately 57,000 distinct CDR3 sequences, more than 8% of which appear only once. This material consisted of whole blood, taken in connection with sensitization to the hapten diphenylcyclopropenone (DPC). These receptor sequences come from a man aged 35 to 55 with alopecia areata. Some clones in this sample may be carry-over from other donors' samples. The CDR3 runs from the conserved cysteine through the conserved F or W. A D gene is named only where the DNA matches it firmly. A clone size is listed for some rows: how often the clone was seen (once, few, many), or a class if it is expanded.

v_gene	d_gene	j_gene	abundance	CDR3aa	CDR3nt
TRBV28	-	TRBJ1-4	few	CASSLTEKLFF	TGTGCCAGCAGTTTGACTGAAAAACTGTTTTTT
TRBV10-2	TRBD1	TRBJ2-1	few	CASSEQRGGATTYNEQFF	TGCGCCAGCAGTGAACAGAGAGGGGGCGCGACCACCTACAATGAGCAGTTCTTC
TRBV6-5	-	TRBJ2-2	many	CASSYSDRNTGELFF	TGTGCCAGCAGTTACTCGGACAGGAACACCGGGGAGCTGTTTTTT
TRBV7-9	-	TRBJ1-6	-	CASSLSGANSPLHF	TGTGCCAGCAGCCTCTCGGGGGCGAATTCACCCCTCCACTTT
TRBV20-1	TRBD2	TRBJ2-3	many	CSAPAGEGDTDTQYF	TGCAGTGCTCCAGCGGGAGAGGGAGACACAGATACGCAGTATTTT
TRBV6-5	-	TRBJ1-1	-	CASSPTRTTNGAFF	TGTGCCAGCAGCCCTACCCGGACCACAAATGGAGCTTTCTTT
TRBV2	-	TRBJ2-1	many	CASSEGIAQLEQFF	TGTGCCAGCAGTGAAGGAATAGCTCAACTTGAGCAGTTCTTC
TRBV28	-	TRBJ2-3	many	CASSPLRLAQYF	TGTGCCAGCAGCCCCCTTCGTCTTGCGCAGTATTTT
TRBV10-3	-	TRBJ1-2	-	CAISESRDYGYTF	TGTGCCATCAGTGAGTCAAGGGACTATGGCTACACCTTC
TRBV18	-	TRBJ2-5	many	CASSPSRPQETQYF	TGTGCCAGCTCACCCAGTCGGCCTCAAGAGACCCAGTACTTC
TRBV12-3/TRBV12-4	TRBD1	TRBJ2-2	-	CASSATGDTGELFF	TGTGCCAGCAGTGCTACAGGGGACACCGGGGAGCTGTTTTTT
TRBV10-3	TRBD2	TRBJ2-7	many	CAIRGPGEGPYEQYF	TGTGCCATCAGGGGGCCCGGGGAGGGCCCGTACGAGCAGTACTTC
TRBV29-1	-	TRBJ2-1	few	CSVVSRVPMYNEQFF	TGCAGCGTTGTTTCGCGCGTGCCAATGTACAATGAGCAGTTCTTC
TRBV9	-	TRBJ2-7	few	CASSPETRPDEQYF	TGTGCCAGCAGCCCCGAGACCCGGCCGGACGAGCAGTACTTC
TRBV29-1	TRBD1	TRBJ1-2	few	CSLRVGTGVYTF	TGCAGCCTGAGGGTAGGGACAGGGGTCTACACCTTC
TRBV6-2/TRBV6-3	-	TRBJ2-7	many	CASSYSDSWSYEQYF	TGTGCCAGCAGTTACTCGGACAGTTGGAGCTACGAGCAGTACTTC
TRBV3-1	-	TRBJ2-7	few	CASSRPGKAYEQYF	TGTGCCAGCAGCCGACCCGGGAAAGCCTACGAGCAGTACTTC